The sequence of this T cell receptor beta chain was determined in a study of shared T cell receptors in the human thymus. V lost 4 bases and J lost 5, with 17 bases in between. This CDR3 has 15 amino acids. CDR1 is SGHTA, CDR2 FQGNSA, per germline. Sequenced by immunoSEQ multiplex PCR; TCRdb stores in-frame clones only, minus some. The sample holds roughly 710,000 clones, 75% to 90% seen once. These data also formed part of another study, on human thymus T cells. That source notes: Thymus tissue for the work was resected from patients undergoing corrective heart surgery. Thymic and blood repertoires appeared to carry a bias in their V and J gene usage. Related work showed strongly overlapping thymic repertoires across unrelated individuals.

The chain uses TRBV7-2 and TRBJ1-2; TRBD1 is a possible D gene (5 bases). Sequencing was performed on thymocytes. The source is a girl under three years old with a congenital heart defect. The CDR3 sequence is CASSSLGREGYGYTF. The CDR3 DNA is TGTGCCAGCAGCTCCCTCGGGAGGGAGGGGTATGGCTACACCTTC.